The clone carrying this T cell receptor beta chain was counted at least ten times. The target antigen is unknown. These data belong to a study of T cell repertoires in cytomegalovirus infection. Across the whole study: Indications of both CMV infection and matching HLA type were provided by public TCR beta signatures. Study conclusions and caveats: There were carriers of CMV plus the relevant HLA, and cumulative public TCR beta family frequency identified them. The ex vivo response was dominated by HLA-C-restricted CMV-specific TCR beta clonotypes.

This CDR3 is built from 16 residues. CDR1 MNHEY and CDR2 SVGEGT come from the germline V gene. V was cut by 2 bases and J by 5 bases, with 16 bases left in between. TCRdb recomputed calls from the reads with MiXCR, one row per CDR3 protein. The sample holds about 76,000 distinct CDR3 sequences; approximately 3.7% are singletons and the top ten take less than 5%. What was sequenced was PBMCs. The sequence was collected from a human donor in good health (CMV status not recorded). Some clones in this sample may be carry-over from other donors' samples. The chain joins TRBV6-2 or TRBV6-3 to TRBJ2-4; D possibly uses TRBD1 or TRBD2 (5 bases each). CDR3 loop: CASSYPSRDVENIQYF. The CDR3 nucleotides are TGTGCCAGCAGTTACCCGAGCCGGGACGTTGAAAACATTCAGTACTTC.